This is a list of T cell receptor beta chains from one sample in a study of beta chain features in type 1 diabetes. Data came from immunoSEQ multiplex PCR; TCRdb stores just in-frame clones and leaves some out. Of more than 300,000 clones listed, more than 13% are singletons. The specimen sequenced was naive CD4+ T cells from blood. The receptors stem from a woman younger than 30 in good health. The CDR3 runs from the conserved cysteine through the conserved F or W. Each record gives: J gene, clone size, V gene, CDR3 length, D gene, CDR3 protein, CDR3 DNA. A D gene is named only where the DNA matches it firmly. Some rows have no size entry. The others give once, few or many, or a class for an expanded clone.

TRBJ2-7	few	TRBV5-1	14	TRBD1	CASSRDRSSYEQYF	TGCGCCAGCAGCCGGGACAGAAGCTCCTACGAGCAGTACTTC
TRBJ2-5	few	TRBV7-3	13	TRBD1	CASSPTGLETQYF	TGTGCCAGCAGCCCGACAGGGCTGGAGACCCAGTACTTC
TRBJ1-1	-	TRBV19	13	TRBD1	CASGTGRAAEAFF	TGTGCCAGCGGGACAGGGAGGGCCGCTGAAGCTTTCTTT
TRBJ2-3	-	TRBV7-2	15	-	CASSLVQVGTDTQYF	TGTGCCAGCAGCTTAGTCCAGGTTGGCACAGATACGCAGTATTTT
TRBJ2-5	-	TRBV5-4	16	-	CASSLPTTGYRETQYF	TGTGCCAGCAGCTTACCCACCACAGGGTATAGGGAGACCCAGTACTTC
TRBJ2-1	few	TRBV25-1	15	TRBD2	CASSERTSRNDEQFF	TGTGCCAGCAGTGAACGGACTAGCAGGAACGATGAGCAGTTCTTC
TRBJ2-2	-	TRBV13	12	-	CASSFSFGELFF	TGTGCCAGCAGCTTCAGTTTCGGGGAGCTGTTTTTT
TRBJ2-5	few	TRBV29-1	14	-	CSAPWVGGGGTQYF	TGCAGCGCCCCTTGGGTGGGAGGAGGTGGGACCCAGTACTTC
TRBJ2-1	-	TRBV7-8	17	TRBD2	CASRPGTSGRSYNEQFF	TGTGCCAGCAGACCCGGGACTAGCGGGAGATCCTACAATGAGCAGTTCTTC
TRBJ1-1	few	TRBV29-1	13	TRBD1	CSVVGQVNTEAFF	TGCAGCGTTGTGGGACAGGTGAACACTGAAGCTTTCTTT
TRBJ2-1	-	TRBV4-3	15	-	CASSQEGFRGNEQFF	TGCGCCAGCAGCCAAGAAGGGTTCAGGGGCAATGAGCAGTTCTTC
TRBJ1-1	-	TRBV11-2	14	-	CASSLVAGYTEAFF	TGTGCCAGCAGCTTAGTAGCAGGGTACACTGAAGCTTTCTTT
TRBJ1-1	-	TRBV15	13	-	CATSREDRAEAFF	TGTGCCACCAGCAGAGAAGACCGGGCTGAAGCTTTCTTT
TRBJ1-1	few	TRBV7-9	14	-	CASSYIQGNTEAFF	TGTGCCAGCAGCTATATCCAGGGGAACACTGAAGCTTTCTTT
TRBJ2-7	few	TRBV29-1	15	-	CSVEAPQGLLYEQYF	TGCAGCGTTGAAGCCCCGCAGGGACTCCTCTACGAGCAGTACTTC
TRBJ2-5	-	TRBV5-1	14	-	CASSPGTWEETQYF	TGCGCCAGCAGCCCCGGGACATGGGAAGAGACCCAGTACTTC
TRBJ2-5	few	TRBV14	16	TRBD1	CASSRLGTGYQETQYF	TGTGCCAGCAGCCGGCTGGGGACAGGGTACCAAGAGACCCAGTACTTC
TRBJ2-7	-	TRBV30	13	TRBD1	CAWSARGTYEQYF	TGTGCCTGGAGTGCCAGGGGGACCTACGAGCAGTACTTC
TRBJ2-2	-	TRBV29-1	11	-	CSVRRAGELFF	TGCAGCGTTCGGAGGGCCGGGGAGCTGTTTTTT
TRBJ2-1	few	TRBV28	16	-	CASSSPGLHSYNEQFF	TGTGCCAGCAGTTCCCCCGGACTACACTCCTACAATGAGCAGTTCTTC
TRBJ2-7	few	TRBV30	15	TRBD2	CAWRNLAGPSYEQYF	TGTGCCTGGAGGAACCTAGCGGGACCTTCCTACGAGCAGTACTTC
TRBJ2-1	few	TRBV25-1	14	TRBD2	CASGKSGAYNEQFF	TGTGCCAGCGGTAAGAGCGGGGCCTACAATGAGCAGTTCTTC
TRBJ1-2	few	TRBV7-8	13	-	CASSGRPGDGYTF	TGTGCCAGCAGCGGACGACCAGGGGATGGCTACACCTTC
TRBJ2-1	-	TRBV30	15	TRBD1	CAWSPGTGVYNEQFF	TGTGCCTGGAGTCCCGGGACAGGGGTCTACAATGAGCAGTTCTTC
TRBJ1-1	-	TRBV30	12	-	CARRTPNTEAFF	TGTGCCCGCCGGACACCGAACACTGAAGCTTTCTTT
TRBJ2-7	-	TRBV19	13	TRBD1	CASQDRVTYEQYF	TGTGCCAGCCAGGACAGGGTGACCTACGAGCAGTACTTC
TRBJ1-2	-	TRBV29-1	13	TRBD1	CSVRGTGYEGYTF	TGCAGCGTTAGAGGGACAGGCTACGAGGGCTACACCTTC
TRBJ1-1	few	TRBV30	12	-	CAWSGGPTEAFF	TGTGCCTGGAGTGGAGGGCCCACTGAAGCTTTCTTT
TRBJ1-2	-	TRBV11-2	15	-	CASSFYRGTNYGYTF	TGTGCCAGCAGCTTCTACCGGGGGACTAACTATGGCTACACCTTC
TRBJ2-6	few	TRBV5-1	15	TRBD2	CASSGRVTGANVLTF	TGCGCCAGCAGCGGGAGGGTTACTGGGGCCAACGTCCTGACTTTC